A selection of T cell receptor beta chains follows, all from one sample in a study of T cell responses to AZD1222 COVID-19 vaccine. Profiled with immunoSEQ multiplex PCR; TCRdb holds only in-frame clones, not every one. Here the sample table reports over 130,000 clones. The sample comprised peripheral blood. The receptors stem from an adult in good health. Each CDR3 is given with its conserved first and last residue. The D gene is left open where the match is weak.

j_call d_call v_call cdr3_nt cdr3_aa
TRBJ1-2 NA TRBV6-6 TGTGCCAGCAGTAGGGATAGACTTTATGGCTACACCTTC CASSRDRLYGYTF
TRBJ1-5 NA TRBV7-8 TGTGCCAGCAGCCTAGGACAAGCCGGTCCTCAGCCCCAGCATTTT CASSLGQAGPQPQHF
TRBJ1-4 TRBD1 TRBV2 TGTGCCAGCATTCCGGGACAGCATAATGAAAAACTGTTTTTT CASIPGQHNEKLFF
TRBJ1-5 NA TRBV28 TGTGCCAGCAGTTTATGGGGGGCGCGGGGTCAGCCCCAGCATTTT CASSLWGARGQPQHF
TRBJ1-2 NA TRBV28 TGTGCCAGCAGTTTATTAACCCTGGGGCAGCTAGGTGGCTACACCTTC CASSLLTLGQLGGYTF
TRBJ1-6 TRBD1 TRBV5-1 TGCGCCAGCAGCAACGGACAGGGCAATAATTCACCCCTCCACTTT CASSNGQGNNSPLHF
TRBJ1-6 NA TRBV5-1 TGCGCCAGCATGGCGAACGGAGGGTTCAATTCACCCCTCCACTTT CASMANGGFNSPLHF
TRBJ2-2 NA TRBV28 TGTGCCAGCAGACCCGGGACTGGGAGAGGGGAGCTGTTTTTT CASRPGTGRGELFF
TRBJ1-6 NA TRBV6-6 TGTGCCAGCAGCCAACGCCCGGTGGGTAATTCACCCCTCCACTTT CASSQRPVGNSPLHF
TRBJ1-2 TRBD1 TRBV7-8 TGTGCCAGCAGCGTACTAGGCAGGGGGGGAGATGGCTACACCTTC CASSVLGRGGDGYTF
TRBJ1-5 NA TRBV4-1 TGCGCCAGCAGCCAAGAGAGGGAGAGCGGGAGTCAGCCCCAGCATTTT CASSQERESGSQPQHF
TRBJ1-1 NA TRBV27 TGTGCCAGCAGTCCCGCGGGGAGCACTGAAGCTTTCTTT CASSPAGSTEAFF
TRBJ2-5 NA TRBV30 TGTGCCTGGACAACCGGGGAGACCCAGTACTTC CAWTTGETQYF
TRBJ1-6 NA TRBV5-1 TGCGCCAGCAGCCCCCACGGGACTCATAATTCACCCCTCCACTTT CASSPHGTHNSPLHF
TRBJ2-2 TRBD1 TRBV2 TGTGCCAGCAGCGCTTCAGGGGGCTGGAACACCGGGGAGCTGTTTTTT CASSASGGWNTGELFF
TRBJ2-5 NA TRBV3-1/TRBV3-2 TGTGCCAGCAGCCAAGGTTCGGTGCCGGGGGAGACCCAGTACTTC CASSQGSVPGETQYF